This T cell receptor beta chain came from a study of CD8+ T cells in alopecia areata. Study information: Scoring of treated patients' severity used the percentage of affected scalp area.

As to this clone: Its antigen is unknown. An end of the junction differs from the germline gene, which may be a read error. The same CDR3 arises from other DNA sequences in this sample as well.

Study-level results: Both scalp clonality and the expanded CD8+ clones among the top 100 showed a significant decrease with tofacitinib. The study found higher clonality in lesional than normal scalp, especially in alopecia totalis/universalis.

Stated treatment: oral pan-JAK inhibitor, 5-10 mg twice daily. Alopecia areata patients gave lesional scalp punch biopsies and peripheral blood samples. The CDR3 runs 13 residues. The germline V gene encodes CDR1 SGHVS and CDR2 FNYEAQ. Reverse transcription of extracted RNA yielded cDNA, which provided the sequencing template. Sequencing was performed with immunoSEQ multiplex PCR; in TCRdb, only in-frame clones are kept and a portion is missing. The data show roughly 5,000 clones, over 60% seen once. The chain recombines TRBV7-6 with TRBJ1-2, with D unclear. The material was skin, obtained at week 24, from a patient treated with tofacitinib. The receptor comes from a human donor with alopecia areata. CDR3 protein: CASSRTENYGYTF. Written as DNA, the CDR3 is TGTGCCAGCAGCCGGACGGAAAACTATGGCTACACTTTC.